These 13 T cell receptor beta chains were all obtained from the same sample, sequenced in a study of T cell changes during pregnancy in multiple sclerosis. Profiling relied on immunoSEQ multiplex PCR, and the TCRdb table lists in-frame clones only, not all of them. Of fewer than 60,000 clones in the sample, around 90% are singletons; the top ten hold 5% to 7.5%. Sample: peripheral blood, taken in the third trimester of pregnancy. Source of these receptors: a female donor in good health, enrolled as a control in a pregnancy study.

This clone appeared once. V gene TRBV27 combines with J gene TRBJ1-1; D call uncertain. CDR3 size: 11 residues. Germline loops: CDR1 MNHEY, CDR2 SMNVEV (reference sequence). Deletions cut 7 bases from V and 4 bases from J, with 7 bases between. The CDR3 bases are TGTGCCAGCACTTCCGGCACTGAAGCTTTCTTT. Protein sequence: CASTSGTEAFF.

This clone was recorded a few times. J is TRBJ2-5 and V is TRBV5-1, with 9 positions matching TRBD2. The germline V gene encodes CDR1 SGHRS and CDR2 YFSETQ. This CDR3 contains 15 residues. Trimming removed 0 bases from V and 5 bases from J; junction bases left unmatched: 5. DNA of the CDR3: TGCGCCAGCAGCTTGGTGGGTAGCGGGGGTGAGACCCAGTACTTC. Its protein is CASSLVGSGGETQYF.

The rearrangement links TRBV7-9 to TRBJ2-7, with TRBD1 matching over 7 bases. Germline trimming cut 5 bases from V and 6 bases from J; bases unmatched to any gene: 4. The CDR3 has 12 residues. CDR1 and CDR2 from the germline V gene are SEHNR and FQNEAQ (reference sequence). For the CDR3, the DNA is TGTGCCAGCAGCCGACAGGGCCGCGAGCAGTACTTC. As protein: CASSRQGREQYF. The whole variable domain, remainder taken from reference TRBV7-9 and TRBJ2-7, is DTGVSQNPRHKITKRGQNVTFRCDPISEHNRLYWYRQTLGQGPEFLTYFQNEAQLEKSRLLSDRFSAERPKGSFSTLEIQRTEQGDSAMYLCASSRQGREQYFGPGTRLTVT.

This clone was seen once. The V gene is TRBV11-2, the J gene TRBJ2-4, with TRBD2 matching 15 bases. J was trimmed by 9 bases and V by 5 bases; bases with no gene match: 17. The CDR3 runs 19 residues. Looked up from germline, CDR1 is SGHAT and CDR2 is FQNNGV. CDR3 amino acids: CASSLRTSGGAWRVGIQYF. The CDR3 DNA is TGTGCCAGCAGCCTCCGGACTAGCGGGGGGGCCTGGAGGGTAGGCATTCAGTACTTC.

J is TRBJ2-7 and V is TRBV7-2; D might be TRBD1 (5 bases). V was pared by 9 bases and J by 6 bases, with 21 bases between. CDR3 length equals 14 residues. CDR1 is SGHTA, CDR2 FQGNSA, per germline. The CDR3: CASGAGIFEVEQYF. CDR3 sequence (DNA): TGTGCCAGTGGGGCCGGAATCTTCGAGGTCGAGCAGTACTTC. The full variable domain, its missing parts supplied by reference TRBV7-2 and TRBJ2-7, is GAGVSQSPSNKVTEKGKDVELRCDPISGHTALYWYRQSLGQGLEFLIYFQGNSAPDKSGLPSDRFSAERTGGSVSTLTIQRTQQEDSAVYLCASGAGIFEVEQYFGPGTRLTVT.

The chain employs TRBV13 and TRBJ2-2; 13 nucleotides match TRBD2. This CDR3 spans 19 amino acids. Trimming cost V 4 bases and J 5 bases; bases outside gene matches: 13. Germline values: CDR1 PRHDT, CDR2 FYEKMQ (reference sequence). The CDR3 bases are TGTGCCAGCAGCTCCCCCCGGACTAGCGGGAGTGCTCGAACCGGGGAGCTGTTTTTT. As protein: CASSSPRTSGSARTGELFF. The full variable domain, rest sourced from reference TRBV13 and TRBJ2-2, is AAGVIQSPRHLIKEKRETATLKCYPIPRHDTVYWYQQGPGQDPQFLISFYEKMQSDKGSIPDRFSAQQFSDYHSELNMSSLELGDSALYFCASSSPRTSGSARTGELFFGEGSRLTVL.

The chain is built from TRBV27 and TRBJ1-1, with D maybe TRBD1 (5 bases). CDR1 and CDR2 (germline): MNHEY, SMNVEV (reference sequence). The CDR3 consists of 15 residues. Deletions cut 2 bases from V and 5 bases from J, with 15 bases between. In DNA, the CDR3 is TGTGCCAGCAGTTTAAATGACAGCCCGACGACTGAAGCTTTCTTT. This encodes CASSLNDSPTTEAFF.

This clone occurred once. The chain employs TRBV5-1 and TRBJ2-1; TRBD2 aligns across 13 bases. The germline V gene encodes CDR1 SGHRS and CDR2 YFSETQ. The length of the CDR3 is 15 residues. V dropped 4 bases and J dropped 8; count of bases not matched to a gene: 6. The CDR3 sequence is CASSPGTSGIDEQFF. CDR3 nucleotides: TGCGCCAGCAGCCCCGGGACTAGCGGGATCGATGAGCAGTTCTTC. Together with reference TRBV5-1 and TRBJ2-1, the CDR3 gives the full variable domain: KAGVTQTPRYLIKTRGQQVTLSCSPISGHRSVSWYQQTPGQGLQFLFEYFSETQRNKGNFPGRFSGRQFSNSRSEMNVSTLELGDSALYLCASSPGTSGIDEQFFGPGTRLTVL.

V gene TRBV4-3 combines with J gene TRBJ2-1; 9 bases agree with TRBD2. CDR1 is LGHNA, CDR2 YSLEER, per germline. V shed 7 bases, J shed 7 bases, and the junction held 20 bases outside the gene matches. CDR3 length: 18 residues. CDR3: CASMKPLGLAAVGNEQFF. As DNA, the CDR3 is TGCGCCAGCATGAAGCCCCTGGGACTAGCAGCCGTTGGGAATGAGCAGTTCTTC.

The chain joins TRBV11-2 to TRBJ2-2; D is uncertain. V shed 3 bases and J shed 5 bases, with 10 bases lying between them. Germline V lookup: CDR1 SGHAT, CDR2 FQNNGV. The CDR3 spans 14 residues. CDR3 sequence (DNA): TGTGCCAGCAGCTTGGCAGATTTAACCGGGGAGCTGTTTTTT. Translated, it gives CASSLADLTGELFF.

CDR3 in amino acids: CASSPDTSGPDTQYF. CDR3 DNA: TGTGCCAGCAGCCCGGACACGTCAGGACCAGATACGCAGTATTTT. The V and J genes are TRBV4-2 and TRBJ2-3; D is perhaps TRBD1 (5 bases). This CDR3 contains 15 residues. Trimming took 4 bases from V and 4 from J, leaving 15 bases between them. CDR1 and CDR2 from the germline V gene are LGHNA and YNFKEQ.

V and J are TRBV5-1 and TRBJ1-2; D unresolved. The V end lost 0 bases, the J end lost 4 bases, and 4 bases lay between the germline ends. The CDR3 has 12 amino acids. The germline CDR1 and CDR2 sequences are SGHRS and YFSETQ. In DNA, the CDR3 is TGCGCCAGCAGCTTGGACATCTATGGCTACACCTTC. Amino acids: CASSLDIYGYTF.

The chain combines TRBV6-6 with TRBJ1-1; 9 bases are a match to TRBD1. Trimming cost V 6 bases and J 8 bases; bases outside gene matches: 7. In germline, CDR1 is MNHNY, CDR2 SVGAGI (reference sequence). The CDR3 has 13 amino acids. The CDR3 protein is CASSSNRGLEAFF. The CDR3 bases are TGTGCCAGCAGCTCGAACAGGGGGCTCGAAGCTTTCTTT.